The source of this TCR beta chain is a study of cytomegalovirus exposure and HLA in healthy donors. In the study overall: An early release of data contained 70 million to 95 million unique TCRs, which came from HLA-typed donors. General study points: Reportedly, cytomegalovirus status was diagnosed with high sensitivity and specificity. Another analysis was done later, and it associated 17,000 or so TCR beta sequences with HLA alleles at 0.05 false discovery rate.

The PCR used 60 Vbeta and 13 Jbeta primers. Profiling relied on immunoSEQ multiplex PCR, and the TCRdb table lists in-frame clones only, not all of them. The sample lists approximately 160,000 clones, 68% seen once, with approximately 1.5% in the top ten. In its sample, this clone was seen a few times. Its antigen is as yet unknown. This CDR3 spans 16 amino acids. V was pared by 7 bases and J by 0 bases, with 15 bases between. Germline CDR1 LNHDA, CDR2 SQIVND (reference sequence). The rearrangement links TRBV19 to TRBJ1-4, with D tentatively TRBD1 (6 bases). Sequencing was carried out using PBMCs. This TCR came from a man between 45 and 60 years old in good health and CMV-seronegative. The CDR3 bases are TGTGCCAGTATGGGGGCAGGACTTGCAACTAATGAAAAACTGTTTTTT. This translates into CASMGAGLATNEKLFF.